This entry lists 10 T cell receptor beta chains sequenced from one sample in a study of cytomegalovirus exposure and HLA in healthy donors. In the PCR, 60 Vbeta and 13 Jbeta primers were used. Profiling relied on immunoSEQ multiplex PCR, and the TCRdb table lists in-frame clones only, not all of them. The profile shows about 98,000 clones, more than 60% of them singletons. Sequencing was performed on PBMCs. Receptors originate from a man aged 45 to 65 in good health and CMV-seronegative.

The table lists this clone with a count of one. The rearrangement uses TRBV27 and TRBJ2-1, with 7 nucleotides matching TRBD1. The CDR3 runs 14 residues. The V and J ends lost 5 bases and 7 bases, in that order; junction bases with no gene match: 8. Germline-derived CDR1 and CDR2 are MNHEY and SMNVEV (reference sequence). The DNA for the CDR3 is TGTGCCAGCAGTGTGACAGGGTTTCGGAATGAGCAGTTCTTC. Translated, it gives CASSVTGFRNEQFF.

A single count supports this clone. The V gene is TRBV15, the J gene TRBJ1-6; 7 nucleotides line up with TRBD1. Germline values: CDR1 LNHNV, CDR2 YYDKDF (reference sequence). The CDR3 sequence is 14 residues long. After removal of 6 bases from V and 5 bases from J, the junction contained 4 bases not matched to a gene. The CDR3: CATRRDSNNSPLHF. The CDR3 nucleotides read TGTGCCACCAGGCGGGACAGCAATAATTCACCCCTCCACTTT.

This clone was counted between two and nine times. This chain uses TRBV5-1 with TRBJ2-7; 9 nucleotides line up with TRBD1. The germline CDR1 and CDR2 sequences are SGHRS and YFSETQ. CDR3 length: 16 residues. V was pared by 1 base and J by 4 bases, with 9 bases of the junction left unmatched. The CDR3 region is CASSLFSGQGVYEQYF. CDR3 sequence (DNA): TGCGCCAGCAGCTTGTTTTCGGGACAGGGAGTTTACGAGCAGTACTTC.

The genes are TRBV5-1 and TRBJ2-2, with 10 bases lining up with TRBD1. Trimming removed 4 bases from V and 1 base from J; junction bases left unmatched: 1. Per the germline V gene, CDR1 is SGHRS and CDR2 is YFSETQ. The CDR3 is 15 residues long. DNA of the CDR3: TGCGCCAGCAGCGACAGGGGGCAGAACACCGGGGAGCTGTTTTTT. Translated: CASSDRGQNTGELFF.

The genes are TRBV2 and TRBJ2-5; D might be TRBD1 (6 bases). CDR3 length: 12 residues. Trimming removed 10 bases from V and 3 bases from J, with 12 bases in between. Germline values: CDR1 SNHLY, CDR2 FYNNEI. Written as DNA, the CDR3 is TGTGCCAACACCACAGGGAAAGAGACCCAGTACTTC. The encoded protein is CANTTGKETQYF.

This clone appeared a single time. The chain links TRBV29-1 to TRBJ2-7, with TRBD1 matching 7 bases. The junction had 5 bases not matched to a gene; V was cut back by 7 bases and J by 2 bases. CDR3 length equals 12 residues. The V gene's germline CDR1 is SQVTM and CDR2 ANQGSEA. The CDR3 loop reads CSARDRAYEQYF. The CDR3 region has the DNA TGCAGCGCCCGGGACAGAGCCTACGAGCAGTACTTC.

Concerning this clone itself: A junction end diverges from the germline sequence, so it may reflect a read error. This rearrangement joins TRBV7-7 to TRBJ2-3, with 7 bases fitting TRBD2. The CDR3 has 13 residues. The germline V gene has CDR1 SSHAT and CDR2 FNYEAQ (reference sequence). The CDR3 coding sequence is TGTGCTAGCAGCTTACCCGGGGGGGATACGCAGTATTTT. Translated: CASSLPGGDTQYF. Together with reference TRBV7-7 and TRBJ2-3, the CDR3 gives the full variable domain: GAGVSQSPRYKVTKRGQDVTLRCDPISSHATLYWYQQALGQGPEFLTYFNYEAQPDKSGLPSDRFSAERPEGSISTLTIQRTEQRDSAMYRCASSLPGGDTQYFGPGTRLTVL.

A single count supports this clone. This chain connects TRBV28 to TRBJ2-7, with TRBD1 identical over 12 bases. The CDR3 is 14 amino acids. CDR1 and CDR2 (germline): MDHEN, SYDVKM. V trimming: 7 bases; J trimming: 13 bases; junction bases outside the gene matches: 14. The CDR3 here is CASTSPGTGGYSYF. The DNA for the CDR3 is TGTGCCAGCACCTCCCCCGGGACAGGGGGCTATTCTTACTTC. Filled out from reference TRBV28 and TRBJ2-7, the complete variable domain reads DVKVTQSSRYLVKRTGEKVFLECVQDMDHENMFWYRQDPGLGLRLIYFSYDVKMKEKGDIPEGYSVSREKKERFSLILESASTNQTSMYLCASTSPGTGGYSYFGPGTRLTVT.

J is TRBJ2-7 and V is TRBV7-3; D uncertain. Germline V gene data show CDR1 as SGHTA and CDR2 as FQGTGA. The CDR3 loop spans 15 amino acids. V dropped 4 bases and J dropped 2 bases, with 15 bases sitting between them. CDR3 coding DNA: TGTGCCAGCAGCTCCCTCACTAAACAACCCTACGAGCAGTACTTC. Its translation is CASSSLTKQPYEQYF.

The chain links TRBV10-3 to TRBJ2-3; the D gene is possibly TRBD1 (6 bases). CDR3 length: 15 residues. Germline V lookup: CDR1 ENHRY, CDR2 SYGVKD. V lost 3 bases and J lost 0, with 10 bases in between. The CDR3 DNA follows: TGTGCCATCAGTGATTACAGGGAAAGCACAGATACGCAGTATTTT. It codes for CAISDYRESTDTQYF.